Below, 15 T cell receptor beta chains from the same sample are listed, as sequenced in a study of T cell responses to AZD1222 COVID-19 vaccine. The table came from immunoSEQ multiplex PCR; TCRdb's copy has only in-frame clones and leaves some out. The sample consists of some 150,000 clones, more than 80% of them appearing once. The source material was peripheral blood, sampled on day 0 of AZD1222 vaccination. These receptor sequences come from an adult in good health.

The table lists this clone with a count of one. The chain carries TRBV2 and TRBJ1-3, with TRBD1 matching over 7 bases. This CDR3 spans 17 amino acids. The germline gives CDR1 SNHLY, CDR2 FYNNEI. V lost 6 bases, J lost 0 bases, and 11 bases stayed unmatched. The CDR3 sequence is CASSLRGQPDSGNTIYF. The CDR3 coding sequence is TGTGCCAGCAGCCTTAGGGGACAGCCAGACTCTGGAAACACCATATATTTT.

As DNA, the CDR3 is TGTGCCAGCAGCGGGGGGGGCAATCAGCCCCAGCATTTT. It specifies CASSGGGNQPQHF. The chain recombines TRBV9 with TRBJ1-5; weak D call: TRBD1 (5 bases). Germline V gene lookup returns CDR1 SGDLS and CDR2 YYNGEE. The CDR3 sequence is 13 residues long. V lost 3 bases and J 2 bases, leaving 6 bases between the germline ends.

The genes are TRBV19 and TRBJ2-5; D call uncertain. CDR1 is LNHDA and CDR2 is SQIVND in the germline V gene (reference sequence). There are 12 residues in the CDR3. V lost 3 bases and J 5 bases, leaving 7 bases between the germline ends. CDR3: CASSMGTETQYF. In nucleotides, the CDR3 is TGTGCCAGTAGTATGGGCACGGAGACCCAGTACTTC.

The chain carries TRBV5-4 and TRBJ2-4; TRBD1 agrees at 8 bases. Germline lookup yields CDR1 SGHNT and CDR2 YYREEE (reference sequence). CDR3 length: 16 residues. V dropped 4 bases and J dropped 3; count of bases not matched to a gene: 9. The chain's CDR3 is CASSGLTGVDKNIQYF. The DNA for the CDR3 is TGTGCCAGCAGCGGGTTGACAGGGGTAGACAAAAACATTCAGTACTTC.

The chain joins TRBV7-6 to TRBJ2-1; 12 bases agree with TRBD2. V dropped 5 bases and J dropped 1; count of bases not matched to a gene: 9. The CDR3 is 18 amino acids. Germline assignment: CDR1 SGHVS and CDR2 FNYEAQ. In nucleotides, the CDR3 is TGTGCCAGCAGCCAGTCGCCTAGCGGGAGGGAATCCTACAATGAGCAGTTCTTC. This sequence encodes CASSQSPSGRESYNEQFF.

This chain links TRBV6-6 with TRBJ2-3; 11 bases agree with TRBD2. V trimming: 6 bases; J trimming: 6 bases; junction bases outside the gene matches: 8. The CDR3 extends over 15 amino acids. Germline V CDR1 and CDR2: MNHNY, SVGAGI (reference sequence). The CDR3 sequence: CASRELAGVGDTQYF. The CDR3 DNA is TGTGCCAGCAGGGAACTAGCGGGAGTAGGGGATACGCAGTATTTT.

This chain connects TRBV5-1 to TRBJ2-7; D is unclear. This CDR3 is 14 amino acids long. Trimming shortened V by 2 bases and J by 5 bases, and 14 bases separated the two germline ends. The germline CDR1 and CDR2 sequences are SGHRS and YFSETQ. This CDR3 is CASSLGGVPDEQYF. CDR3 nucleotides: TGCGCCAGCAGCTTAGGTGGGGTTCCTGACGAGCAGTACTTC.

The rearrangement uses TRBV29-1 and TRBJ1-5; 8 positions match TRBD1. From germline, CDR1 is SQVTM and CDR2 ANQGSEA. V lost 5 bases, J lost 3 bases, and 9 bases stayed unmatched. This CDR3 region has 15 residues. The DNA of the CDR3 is TGCAGCGTTCGTGGGACAGGCGACTACAATCAGCCCCAGCATTTT. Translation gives CSVRGTGDYNQPQHF.

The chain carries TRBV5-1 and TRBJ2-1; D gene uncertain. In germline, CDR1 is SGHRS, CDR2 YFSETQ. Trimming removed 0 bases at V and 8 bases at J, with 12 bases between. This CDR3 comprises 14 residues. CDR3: CASSLEGSSYEQFF. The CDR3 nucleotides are TGCGCCAGCAGCTTGGAGGGCAGTTCATATGAGCAGTTCTTC.

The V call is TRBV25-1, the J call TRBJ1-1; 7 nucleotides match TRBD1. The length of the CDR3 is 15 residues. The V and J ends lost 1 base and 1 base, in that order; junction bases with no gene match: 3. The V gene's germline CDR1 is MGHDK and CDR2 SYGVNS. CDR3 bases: TGTGCCAGCAGTGAATCCGGGACAGAGAACACTGAAGCTTTCTTT. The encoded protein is CASSESGTENTEAFF.

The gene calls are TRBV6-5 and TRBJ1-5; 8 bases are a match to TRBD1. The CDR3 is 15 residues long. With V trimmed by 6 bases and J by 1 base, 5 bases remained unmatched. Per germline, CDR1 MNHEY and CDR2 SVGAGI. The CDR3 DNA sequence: TGTGCCAGCAGCGACAGGGGTCGAAGCAATCAGCCCCAGCATTTT. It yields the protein CASSDRGRSNQPQHF.

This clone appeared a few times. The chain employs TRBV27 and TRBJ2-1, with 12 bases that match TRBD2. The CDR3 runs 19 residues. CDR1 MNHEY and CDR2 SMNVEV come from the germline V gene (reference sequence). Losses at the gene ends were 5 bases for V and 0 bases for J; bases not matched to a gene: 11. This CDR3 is CASSPHRGLAGSSYNEQFF. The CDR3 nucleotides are TGTGCCAGCAGTCCCCACCGTGGACTAGCGGGAAGCTCCTACAATGAGCAGTTCTTC.

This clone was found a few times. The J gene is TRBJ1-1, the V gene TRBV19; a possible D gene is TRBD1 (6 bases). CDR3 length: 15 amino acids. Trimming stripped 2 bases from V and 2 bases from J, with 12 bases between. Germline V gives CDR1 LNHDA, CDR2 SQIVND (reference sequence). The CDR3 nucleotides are TGTGCCAGTAGTATAACCCAACAGGGAAACACTGAAGCTTTCTTT. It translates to CASSITQQGNTEAFF.

Here the CDR3 reads CAWRGPGAESLETQYF. CDR3 DNA: TGTGCCTGGAGGGGCCCCGGGGCAGAAAGTCTGGAGACCCAGTACTTC. The chain couples TRBV30 to TRBJ2-5, with D perhaps matching TRBD1 or TRBD2 (5 bases each). Trimming shortened V by 3 bases and J by 5 bases, and 22 bases separated the two germline ends. CDR1 GTSNPN and CDR2 SVGIG come from the germline V gene (reference sequence). This CDR3 comprises 16 residues. Supplemented by reference TRBV30 and TRBJ2-5, the full variable domain reads SQTIHQWPATLVQPVGSPLSLECTVEGTSNPNLYWYRQAAGRGLQLLFYSVGIGQISSEVPQNLSASRPQDRQFILSSKKLLLSDSGFYLCAWRGPGAESLETQYFGPGTRLLVL.

The CDR3 sequence is CASSESRYGNTIYF. Here the CDR3 DNA reads TGTGCCAGCAGTGAAAGCAGGTACGGAAACACCATATATTTT. The V gene is TRBV6-4, the J gene TRBJ1-3; D is unclear. Trimming removed 3 bases from V and 4 bases from J, with 10 bases in between. The CDR3 totals 14 residues. Germline V lookup: CDR1 MRHNA, CDR2 SNTAGT.